This T cell receptor (beta chain) emerged from a study of blood T cell repertoires in COVID-19. The table lists this clone with a count of one. The ends were cut back, 2 bases at V and 12 bases at J, with 11 bases in the middle. The CDR3 consists of 12 residues. Germline V lookup: CDR1 SNHLY, CDR2 FYNNEI. TCRdb's table, derived via immunoSEQ multiplex PCR, lists solely in-frame clones and lacks some. The table records about 220,000 clones, around 82% of them present only once. Material: PBMCs or T cells enriched from blood (not recorded which). The receptor comes from a woman aged 40 to 50 who had been exposed to COVID-19. The genes are TRBV2 and TRBJ2-1; no firm D call. CDR3 sequence (DNA): TGTGCCAGCAGTGAAACTCCCGCGAGGCAGTTCTTC. Amino acids: CASSETPARQFF.